The rows below give T cell receptor beta chains drawn from one sample of a study of Graves' ophthalmopathy and Graves' hyperthyroidism. TCRdb passed the multiplex PCR reads through MiXCR, listing each CDR3 protein once. The sample shows about 220,000 distinct CDR3 sequences, 20% to 25% of them seen only once. The sample was peripheral blood. The source is a woman aged 45-65 years with Graves' ophthalmopathy. CDR3s leave out the opening cysteine and the closing phenylalanine or tryptophan. The order of the fields is V gene, CDR3 length, J gene, CDR3 protein.

v_gene: TRBV19; len: 11; j_gene: TRBJ2-2; CDR3aa: ASSYVDTGELF
v_gene: TRBV12-3/TRBV12-4; len: 12; j_gene: TRBJ2-5; CDR3aa: ASSLPGHQETQY
v_gene: TRBV25-1; len: 12; j_gene: TRBJ1-1; CDR3aa: ASRGTSKNTEAF
v_gene: TRBV29-1; len: 11; j_gene: TRBJ2-7; CDR3aa: SVGGTNSYEQY
v_gene: TRBV18; len: 11; j_gene: TRBJ2-2; CDR3aa: ATTARGTGELF
v_gene: TRBV24-1; len: 11; j_gene: TRBJ1-1; CDR3aa: ATSDGGGTEAF
v_gene: TRBV28; len: 10; j_gene: TRBJ1-5; CDR3aa: ASRPGNQPQH
v_gene: TRBV3-1; len: 15; j_gene: TRBJ2-4; CDR3aa: ASSQVLDRGRGGIQY
v_gene: TRBV7-8; len: 14; j_gene: TRBJ2-5; CDR3aa: ASSINGGQSQETQY
v_gene: TRBV24-1; len: 14; j_gene: TRBJ2-5; CDR3aa: ATSDLVDRGGETQY
v_gene: TRBV6-5; len: 13; j_gene: TRBJ2-2; CDR3aa: ASSNPGQGTGELF
v_gene: TRBV11-2; len: 12; j_gene: TRBJ1-1; CDR3aa: ASSLQNMNTEAF
v_gene: TRBV30; len: 9; j_gene: TRBJ1-5; CDR3aa: AWSVAGPQH
v_gene: TRBV24-1; len: 15; j_gene: TRBJ2-2; CDR3aa: ATSDPGQGTNTGELF
v_gene: TRBV28; len: 13; j_gene: TRBJ2-5; CDR3aa: ASSLGGGFAETQY
v_gene: TRBV6-1; len: 15; j_gene: TRBJ1-6; CDR3aa: ASRDLKGSSYNSPLH
v_gene: TRBV28; len: 13; j_gene: TRBJ1-2; CDR3aa: ASSGTVRDNYGYT
v_gene: TRBV5-1; len: 14; j_gene: TRBJ2-2; CDR3aa: ASSLAGTINTGELF
v_gene: TRBV27; len: 9; j_gene: TRBJ2-5; CDR3aa: ASGLAETQY
v_gene: TRBV10-3; len: 10; j_gene: TRBJ2-5; CDR3aa: AISRTSETQY
v_gene: TRBV28; len: 12; j_gene: TRBJ2-7; CDR3aa: ASSSPTFSYEQY
v_gene: TRBV28; len: 11; j_gene: TRBJ2-7; CDR3aa: ASSGSLAYEQY
v_gene: TRBV7-2; len: 13; j_gene: TRBJ2-2; CDR3aa: ASSLLRGRTGELF
v_gene: TRBV5-1; len: 10; j_gene: TRBJ2-7; CDR3aa: ASSIIDTEQY
v_gene: TRBV7-9; len: 13; j_gene: TRBJ2-7; CDR3aa: ASSSIGGEAYEQY
v_gene: TRBV28; len: 13; j_gene: TRBJ1-2; CDR3aa: ASSLLGQENYGYT
v_gene: TRBV28; len: 12; j_gene: TRBJ2-2; CDR3aa: ASSGVANTGELS
v_gene: TRBV6-1; len: 12; j_gene: TRBJ1-1; CDR3aa: ASMETKLNTEAF
v_gene: TRBV19; len: 12; j_gene: TRBJ1-1; CDR3aa: ASSISYTGTEAF
v_gene: TRBV28; len: 13; j_gene: TRBJ1-5; CDR3aa: ASRALQGLGQPQH
v_gene: TRBV20-1; len: 11; j_gene: TRBJ1-2; CDR3aa: SASGQGNYGYT